Here is one T cell receptor (beta chain) with its context. The antigen is not known. This sample was taken from a study of CD8 T cells in Susac syndrome. Regarding the study as a whole: Only a relatively small number of individuals were included in the TCR sequencing and HLA analysis.

The T cells that were sequenced for TCR beta were CD8+ and CD4+ cells from blood. The patients serving as multiple sclerosis controls were treatment-naive. They had stable or active relapsing-remitting disease and fulfilled revised McDonald criteria. With random hexamers, about 0.5 to 1 ug RNA was reverse transcribed. Amplification of TCR beta CDR3 spanned 54 Vbeta and 13 Jbeta via immunoSEQ multiplex PCR. TCRdb re-called the immunoSEQ multiplex PCR reads with MiXCR, one entry per CDR3 protein. This sample carries a few hundred thousand distinct CDR3 sequences, roughly 90% of them seen once, and the ten largest clones take roughly 0.13%. The origin of this receptor is a human donor with multiple sclerosis. The sample comprised CD8+ T cells from PBMCs.

CDR3: CSVEDPGQVNTEAFF. As DNA, the CDR3 is TGCAGCGTTGAAGATCCGGGACAGGTGAACACTGAAGCTTTCTTT. The chain couples TRBV29-1 to TRBJ1-1; 8 bases are shared with TRBD1. The V and J ends lost 0 bases and 0 bases, in that order; junction bases with no gene match: 3. Germline lookup yields CDR1 SQVTM and CDR2 ANQGSEA. CDR3 length equals 15 residues.